This T cell receptor beta chain comes out of a study of blood T cell repertoires in COVID-19. The protocol was immunoSEQ multiplex PCR, while the TCRdb copy is restricted to in-frame clones and leaves out a portion. The table includes about 120,000 clones, around 90% detected once. V lost 4 bases to trimming and J lost 6 bases; unmatched junction nucleotides: 4. Germline loops: CDR1 SGDLS, CDR2 YYNGEE. The CDR3 spans 14 residues. The V gene is TRBV9, the J gene TRBJ1-6, with 7 bases lining up with TRBD1. This TCR was sampled from a woman aged 55-69 years with COVID-19, enrolled during active disease. What was sequenced was peripheral blood. The CDR3 is CASSLGTVNSPLHF. The CDR3 nucleotides read TGTGCCAGCAGCCTGGGGACAGTTAATTCACCCCTCCACTTT. Using reference TRBV9 and TRBJ1-6 for the parts outside the CDR3, the full variable domain is DSGVTQTPKHLITATGQRVTLRCSPRSGDLSVYWYQQSLDQGLQFLIQYYNGEERAKGNILERFSAQQFPDLHSELNLSSLELGDSALYFCASSLGTVNSPLHFGNGTRLTVT.